These 9 T cell receptor beta chains originate from one sample sequenced in a study of T cells in Graves' hyperthyroidism and ophthalmopathy. The source material, RNA transcripts, was used to amplify TCR beta CDR3 regions. The HTBI primer set was used in a first-round RT-PCR of the TCR CDR3. In TCRdb, the multiplex PCR reads were re-called with MiXCR into one record per CDR3 protein. This table has 490,000 or so distinct CDR3 sequences, roughly 15% appearing once. Material for sequencing was blood. These receptors all come from a woman in her twenties or thirties with Graves' ophthalmopathy.

The chain employs TRBV4-1 and TRBJ2-4; TRBD2 matches 7 bases. This CDR3 is 18 amino acids long. Trimming removed 0 bases from V and 8 bases from J; junction bases left unmatched: 16. Germline-derived CDR1 and CDR2 are MGHRA and YSYEKL. Here the CDR3 reads CASSQDWASGRDPYIQYF. The CDR3 DNA sequence: TGCGCCAGCAGCCAAGATTGGGCTAGCGGAAGAGATCCGTACATTCAGTACTTC.

This chain joins TRBV19 and TRBJ1-5; D is perhaps TRBD1 (5 bases). Trimming cost V 6 bases and J 5 bases, with 11 bases left between them. The CDR3 runs to 13 residues. Germline lookup yields CDR1 LNHDA and CDR2 SQIVND (reference sequence). The CDR3, as DNA: TGTGCCAGTAGAGAACAGGTCCATCAGCCCCAGCATTTT. Residues: CASREQVHQPQHF. Full variable domain (missing parts from reference TRBV19 and TRBJ1-5): DGGITQSPKYLFRKEGQNVTLSCEQNLNHDAMYWYRQDPGQGLRLIYYSQIVNDFQKGDIAEGYSVSREKKESFPLTVTSAQKNPTAFYLCASREQVHQPQHFGDGTRLSIL.

This clonotype has just a few counts. The chain has TRBV3-2 and TRBJ2-7; the listed D gene, TRBD1, was not tested against the DNA. TRBV3-2 is a known pseudogene. CDR3 length equals 16 residues. The CDR3, as DNA: TGTGCCAGCAGCCTCAGGCGGACAAGTTACAACTACGAGCAGTACTTC. Amino acid sequence: CASSLRRTSYNYEQYF.

This clonotype was seen ten or more times. J is TRBJ2-7 and V is TRBV20-1, with 9 nucleotides matching TRBD1. J gave up 3 bases and V 0 bases, and 3 bases lay outside the gene matches. Germline V CDR1 and CDR2: DFQATT, SNEGSKA (reference sequence). CDR3 length equals 14 residues. CDR3 sequence: CSARDRQGVYEQYF. As DNA, the CDR3 is TGCAGTGCTAGAGATCGACAGGGGGTCTACGAGCAGTACTTC.

This chain links TRBV20-1 with TRBJ2-7; D is uncertain. This CDR3 is 11 amino acids long. The germline V gene encodes CDR1 DFQATT and CDR2 SNEGSKA (reference sequence). Trimming cost V 1 base and J 3 bases, with 4 bases left between them. The chain's CDR3 is CSARAYYEQYF. CDR3 bases: TGCAGTGCTAGAGCTTACTACGAGCAGTACTTC.

This clonotype appeared a few times. The genes are TRBV24-1 and TRBJ2-5; a possible D gene is TRBD2 (6 bases). Per germline, CDR1 KGHDR and CDR2 SFDVKD. Trimming took 5 bases from V and 2 from J, leaving 11 bases between them. This CDR3 has 14 amino acids. CDR3 protein: CATSAPGVQETQYF. The CDR3 DNA is TGTGCCACCAGTGCACCGGGGGTTCAAGAGACCCAGTACTTC.

The CDR3 spells CSAREGPGGYTF. The CDR3 DNA reads as TGCAGTGCTAGGGAGGGGCCGGGCGGCTACACCTTC. The chain employs TRBV20-1 and TRBJ1-2; D is possibly TRBD1 (5 bases). This CDR3 region has 12 residues. V dropped 3 bases and J dropped 8 bases, with 13 bases sitting between them. Germline CDR1 is DFQATT and CDR2 is SNEGSKA (reference sequence).

This clonotype appeared a few times. V gene TRBV19 combines with J gene TRBJ2-1, with a possible D match to TRBD2 (6 bases). Between the trimmed V and J ends, which lost 6 bases and 6 bases, there was a span of 18 bases. The germline V gene has CDR1 LNHDA and CDR2 SQIVND (reference sequence). The CDR3 runs to 15 residues. The CDR3 loop is CASRPGTLSSNEQFF. The CDR3 DNA reads as TGTGCCAGTAGACCCGGGACTCTGTCGTCCAATGAGCAGTTCTTC. Filled out from reference TRBV19 and TRBJ2-1, the complete variable domain reads DGGITQSPKYLFRKEGQNVTLSCEQNLNHDAMYWYRQDPGQGLRLIYYSQIVNDFQKGDIAEGYSVSREKKESFPLTVTSAQKNPTAFYLCASRPGTLSSNEQFFGPGTRLTVL.

This clonotype was recorded a few times. The chain joins TRBV7-2 to TRBJ2-7; 9 nucleotides agree with TRBD2. The germline CDR1 and CDR2 sequences are SGHTA and FQGNSA. The V gene end was trimmed by 3 bases and the J gene end by 3 bases; junction bases not matched to a gene: 6. The CDR3 has 15 amino acids. As DNA, the CDR3 is TGTGCCAGCAGCTTGGCTAGCGGGGCCTACTACGAGCAGTACTTC. Translation: CASSLASGAYYEQYF.